A single T cell receptor (beta chain) is shown here with its context. This clone's antigen is unknown. This sample was included in a study of CXCR3-negative and CXCR3-positive naive CD8 T cells (dated by TCRdb to between 2017 and 2020). About the full investigation: In total, about 135 million TRB reads were obtained, or roughly 1.5 +/- 0.3 million reads per library. Naive subsets from five or six donors and memory cells from 3 donors were included in the TRBV-TRBJ cluster analysis. Data from around ten donors, pooled across two independent experiments, went into the diversity and physicochemical repertoire analyses.

Sequencing took place on a NextSeq 550. The Human TCR Profiling Kit (MiLaboratory) was used to prepare UMI-labeled 5' RACE TRB cDNA libraries. cDNA synthesis used the entire amount of extracted RNA, and PCR amplification then used the entire amount of cDNA produced. Libraries were prepared in parallel with an identical number of PCR cycles. In the paper's pipeline: MIGEC and MiXCR extracted about 57,000 +/- 9,900 unique UMI-labeled TRB cDNA molecules per library, requiring at least two reads per UMI. Each library averaged around 40,000 +/- 10,000 functional in-frame TRB CDR3 nucleotide clonotypes without stop codons. Diversity metrics, including normalized Shannon-Wiener and Chao1, were computed in VDJtools after downsampling to 5000 UMI-labeled TRB molecules per sample. VDJtools was used to calculate clonotype-size-weighted physicochemical properties of the central five CDR3 residues, namely interaction energy, strength, volume and Kidera factor 4. TCRdb reprocessed the reads and lists each CDR3 protein sequence as a single entry, with no DNA. Here the V and J calls rest on TCRdb's processing, not on the authors' analysis. The table for this sample shows around 63,000 distinct CDR3 sequences. Of the sample, around 5% falls within the top ten clones.

The CDR3 spans 14 residues, from the cysteine through the phenylalanine. Only the protein is on record. The germline V gene supplies CDR1 KGHSH and CDR2 LQKENI. For every CD8+ T cell subset, some 310,000 cells were flow-sorted straight into RLT lysis buffer, and each subset was sorted in triplicate. To exclude memory contaminants, naive CD8+ T cells were stringently defined as CD45RO-CCR7+CD27+CD95-. Peripheral blood mononuclear cells were isolated from buffy coats using standard density gradient centrifugation. Naive CXCR3-negative and CXCR3-positive CD8+ T cells were flow-sorted using a FACSAria III. Total RNA was extracted from sorted cells with an RNeasy Mini Kit. The full study reports these points: Naive CXCR3-negative and CXCR3-positive cells from the same donor showed similar TRBV-TRBJ usage, whereas memory cells showed distinct patterns. TRB CDR3s from CXCR3-positive naive cells showed higher hydrophobicity (lower Kidera factor 4), lower energy, and higher strength and volume indices than CXCR3-negative naive cells. CXCR3 expression partially decreased after cryopreservation, so most assays used freshly isolated PBMCs. Comparably high repertoire diversity was found in both naive subsets, whereas much lower repertoire diversity was found in memory CD8+ T cells. Because surface CD5, which is linked to self-reactivity in mice, was comparable between the naive subsets, TCR interaction strength was also inferred from TRB CDR3 physicochemical properties.

The sequence derives from a human donor in good health. Some clones in this sample may be carry-over from other donors' samples. Sequencing used naive CXCR3+ CD8+ T cells from blood. The cell subset or site label here, explained by the study, means: CD45RO-CCR7+CD27+CD95- naive CD8+ T cells expressing CXCR3 (TNR3+). Here the chain combines TRBV18 and TRBJ2-1. The CDR3 is CASSPTGGNNEQFF.